Below are 8 T cell receptor beta chains sequenced from a single sample in a study of T cell responses to AZD1222 COVID-19 vaccine. Some clones are missing from TCRdb's copy, which holds only in-frame ones; the method was immunoSEQ multiplex PCR. The sample yields approximately 76,000 clones, about 89% seen once. Sequences were derived from peripheral blood, sampled on day 0 of MenACWY control vaccination. The receptor source for this set is an adult in good health.

The chain has TRBV14 and TRBJ1-1; the D gene is possibly TRBD1 (6 bases). CDR3 length: 13 residues. V dropped 10 bases and J dropped 0 bases, with 12 bases sitting between them. The germline V gene has CDR1 SGHDN and CDR2 FVKESK. The CDR3 is CATQGPMNTEAFF. The DNA of the CDR3 is TGTGCCACCCAGGGGCCCATGAACACTGAAGCTTTCTTT.

The chain joins TRBV10-3 to TRBJ2-2, with 8 bases fitting TRBD1. The junction had 7 bases not matched to a gene; V was cut back by 6 bases and J by 4 bases. CDR1 and CDR2 from the germline V gene are ENHRY and SYGVKD. The CDR3 contains 15 residues. CDR3 in amino acids: CAIRKTGDGTGELFF. The CDR3, as DNA: TGTGCCATCAGGAAGACAGGGGACGGCACCGGGGAGCTGTTTTTT.

The rearrangement links TRBV7-9 to TRBJ2-3; 11 bases fit TRBD2. The V gene's germline CDR1 is SEHNR and CDR2 FQNEAQ (reference sequence). CDR3 size: 16 residues. Losses at the gene ends were 5 bases for V and 2 bases for J; bases not matched to a gene: 6. The CDR3 protein is CASSGGGLADTDTQYF. The DNA of the CDR3 is TGTGCCAGCAGCGGTGGGGGACTAGCGGACACAGATACGCAGTATTTT.

CDR3 in DNA: TGTGCCAGCAGCTTGGGACAGGGGAACACTGAAGCTTTCTTT. This sequence encodes CASSLGQGNTEAFF. The V gene is TRBV11-2, the J gene TRBJ1-1; TRBD1 matches 9 bases. The length of the CDR3 is 14 residues. The V segment lost 3 bases and the J segment 1 base; nucleotides outside the gene matches: 0. CDR1 and CDR2 (germline): SGHAT, FQNNGV.

This chain joins TRBV5-1 and TRBJ2-1; D remains ambiguous. Trimming stripped 1 base from V and 4 bases from J, with 9 bases between. Per the germline V gene, CDR1 is SGHRS and CDR2 is YFSETQ. This CDR3 spans 14 amino acids. CDR3 DNA: TGCGCCAGCAGCTTGCCCCTAGTTTACAATGAGCAGTTCTTC. Its protein product is CASSLPLVYNEQFF.

Here the CDR3 reads CASSLYRADRASFDEQFF. The CDR3 DNA sequence: TGTGCCAGCAGCTTATATAGGGCGGACAGGGCGAGTTTTGATGAGCAGTTCTTC. V and J are TRBV7-8 and TRBJ2-1, with 8 bases lining up with TRBD1. Germline assignment: CDR1 SGHVS and CDR2 FQNEAQ. This CDR3 spans 18 amino acids. J gave up 8 bases and V 2 bases, and 17 bases lay outside the gene matches.

CDR3 sequence reads: CASSPRTPGTGENGYTF. The CDR3 bases are TGTGCCAGCTCACCCCGAACCCCCGGGACAGGGGAAAATGGCTACACCTTC. This chain uses TRBV18 with TRBJ1-2; 10 bases map to TRBD1. The CDR3 runs to 17 residues. Germline CDR1 is KGHSH and CDR2 is LQKENI. V shed 3 bases, J shed 6 bases, and the junction held 13 bases outside the gene matches.

V gene TRBV6-2 or TRBV6-3 combines with J gene TRBJ1-5, with D tentatively TRBD1 (5 bases). The germline V gene has CDR1 MNHEY and CDR2 SVGEGT. The CDR3 is 17 residues long. The V end was cut by 1 base, the J end by 5 bases, with 18 bases between. The CDR3 spells CASSYWGTFTTDQPQHF. In DNA, the CDR3 is TGTGCCAGCAGTTACTGGGGGACTTTCACAACAGATCAGCCCCAGCATTTT.